The clone carrying this T cell receptor beta chain has only a few counts. Method: immunoSEQ multiplex PCR; TCRdb's copy keeps in-frame clones and lacks some. Among under 200,000 clones listed, roughly 95% were seen once. The CDR3 has 17 amino acids. V was cut by 0 bases and J by 3 bases, with 14 bases left in between. The germline gives CDR1 LNHDA, CDR2 SQIVND (reference sequence). This sample was taken from a study of control samples from healthy donors and cancer patients. The chain links TRBV19 to TRBJ1-4, with a possible D match to TRBD1 (5 bases). Sequenced material: blood. The sequence came from a woman aged 25 to 39 in good health. The CDR3 sequence is CASSIDSPTASNEKLFF. The CDR3 nucleotides read TGTGCCAGTAGTATAGACTCACCGACAGCTTCTAATGAAAAACTGTTTTTT.